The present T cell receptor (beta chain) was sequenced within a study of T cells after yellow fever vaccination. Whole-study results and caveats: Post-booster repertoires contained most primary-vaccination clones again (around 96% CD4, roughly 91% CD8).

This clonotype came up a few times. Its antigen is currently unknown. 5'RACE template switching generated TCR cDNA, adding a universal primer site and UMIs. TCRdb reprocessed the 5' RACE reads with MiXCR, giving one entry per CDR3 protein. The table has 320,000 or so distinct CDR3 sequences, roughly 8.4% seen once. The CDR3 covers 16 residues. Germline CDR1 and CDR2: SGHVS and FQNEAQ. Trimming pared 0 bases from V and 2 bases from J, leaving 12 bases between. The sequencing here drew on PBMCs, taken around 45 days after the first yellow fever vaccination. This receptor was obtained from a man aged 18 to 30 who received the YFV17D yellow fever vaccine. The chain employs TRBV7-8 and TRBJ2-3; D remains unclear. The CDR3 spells CASSLARRKPTDTQYF. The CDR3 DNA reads TGTGCCAGCAGCTTAGCGCGCAGAAAGCCCACAGATACGCAGTATTTT.